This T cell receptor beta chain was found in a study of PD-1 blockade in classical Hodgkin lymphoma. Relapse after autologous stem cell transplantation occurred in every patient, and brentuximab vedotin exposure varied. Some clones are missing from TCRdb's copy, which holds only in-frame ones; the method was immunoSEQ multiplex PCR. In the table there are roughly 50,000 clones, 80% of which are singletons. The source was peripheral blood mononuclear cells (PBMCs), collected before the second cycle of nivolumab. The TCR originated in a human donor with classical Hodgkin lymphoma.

CDR3 nucleotide sequence: TGTGCCAGCAGCTTGAGAGGGAGGGGGGACCTCACAGATACGCAGTATTTT. It specifies CASSLRGRGDLTDTQYF. The rearrangement links TRBV5-4 to TRBJ2-3, with a tentative D call TRBD2 (7 bases). CDR1 is SGHNT, CDR2 YYREEE, per germline (reference sequence). V shed 1 base and J shed 2 bases, with 17 bases lying between them. The CDR3 extends over 17 amino acids. Supplemented by reference TRBV5-4 and TRBJ2-3, the full variable domain reads ETGVTQSPTHLIKTRGQQVTLRCSSQSGHNTVSWYQQALGQGPQFIFQYYREEENGRGNFPPRFSGLQFPNYSSELNVNALELDDSALYLCASSLRGRGDLTDTQYFGPGTRLTVL.